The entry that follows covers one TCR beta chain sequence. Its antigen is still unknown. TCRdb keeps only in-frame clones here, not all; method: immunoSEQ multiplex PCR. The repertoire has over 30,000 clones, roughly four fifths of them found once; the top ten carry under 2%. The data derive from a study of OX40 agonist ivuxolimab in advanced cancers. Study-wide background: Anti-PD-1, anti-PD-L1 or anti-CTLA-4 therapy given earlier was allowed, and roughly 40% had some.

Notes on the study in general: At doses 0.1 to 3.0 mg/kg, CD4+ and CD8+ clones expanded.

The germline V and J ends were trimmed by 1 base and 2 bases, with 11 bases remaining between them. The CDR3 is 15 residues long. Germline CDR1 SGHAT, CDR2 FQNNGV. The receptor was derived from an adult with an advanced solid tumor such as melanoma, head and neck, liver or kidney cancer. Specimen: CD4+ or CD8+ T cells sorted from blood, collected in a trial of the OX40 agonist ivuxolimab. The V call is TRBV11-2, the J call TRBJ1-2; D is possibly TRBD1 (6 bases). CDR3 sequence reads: CASSLVAGANYGYTF. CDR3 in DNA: TGTGCCAGCAGCTTAGTTGCAGGGGCGAACTATGGCTACACCTTC.